A selection of T cell receptor beta chains follows, all from one sample in a study of vaccination effects on CD4 cells after COVID-19. For these receptors, no antigen is known. TCRdb keeps only in-frame clones here, not all; method: immunoSEQ multiplex PCR. The profile shows fewer than 30,000 clones, over 70% of them singletons. Source: CD4+ T cells from PBMCs cultured with SARS-CoV-2 spike peptides, taken after COVID-19 vaccination. The receptors were sampled from a human donor who received a COVID-19 vaccine. CDR3s include the opening cysteine and the closing phenylalanine or tryptophan. D genes are given only for firm matches. The size entry is marked missing in some rows and otherwise reads once, few, many or a size class.

size	V	length	J	D	CDR3	DNA
few	TRBV13	14	TRBJ1-1	-	CASSFQQPNTEAFF	TGTGCCAGCAGCTTCCAACAGCCGAACACTGAAGCTTTCTTT
-	TRBV6-5	12	TRBJ2-3	-	CASISDGDTQYF	TGTGCCAGCATTTCGGACGGAGATACGCAGTATTTT
few	TRBV30	13	TRBJ1-4	TRBD1	CAWSTGVGEKLFF	TGTGCCTGGAGTACAGGGGTTGGCGAAAAACTGTTTTTT
few	TRBV10-1	15	TRBJ2-1	TRBD2	CASSEAIAGVDEQFF	TGCGCCAGCAGTGAGGCTATAGCGGGAGTGGATGAGCAGTTCTTC
-	TRBV13	16	TRBJ2-3	TRBD2	CASRPYLAGGTDTQYF	TGTGCCAGCAGGCCCTACCTAGCGGGGGGCACAGATACGCAGTATTTT
-	TRBV27	13	TRBJ1-1	-	CASSGGMNTEAFF	TGTGCCAGCTCCGGGGGAATGAACACTGAAGCTTTCTTT
-	TRBV27	14	TRBJ1-4	-	CASSPGGTGEKLFF	TGTGCCAGCAGTCCGGGCGGTACGGGTGAAAAACTGTTTTTT
-	TRBV18	13	TRBJ1-4	-	CASSQELNEKLFF	TGTGCCAGCTCACAAGAGCTTAATGAAAAACTGTTTTTT
-	TRBV18	15	TRBJ2-5	-	CASSPISGVGETQYF	TGTGCCAGCTCACCCATATCCGGGGTCGGGGAGACCCAGTACTTC
-	TRBV6-1	15	TRBJ2-7	-	CASSEASRGDYEQYF	TGTGCCAGCAGTGAAGCGAGCAGGGGGGACTACGAGCAGTACTTC
-	TRBV12-3/TRBV12-4	13	TRBJ2-1	-	CASSFSRDNEQFF	TGTGCCAGCAGTTTCAGCCGCGACAATGAGCAGTTCTTC
few	TRBV5-8	15	TRBJ2-5	TRBD2	CASSAGLAGAETQYF	TGTGCCAGCAGCGCGGGACTAGCGGGAGCAGAGACCCAGTACTTC
few	TRBV19	14	TRBJ2-7	TRBD1	CASSTPGQPYEQYF	TGTGCCAGTAGTACACCGGGACAGCCCTACGAGCAGTACTTC
-	TRBV18	14	TRBJ1-2	-	CASSPSTGNYGYTF	TGTGCCAGCTCACCTTCGACAGGCAACTATGGCTACACCTTC
-	TRBV5-1	16	TRBJ2-7	TRBD1	CASSFWAGQGAYEQYF	TGCGCCAGCAGCTTCTGGGCTGGGCAGGGGGCCTACGAGCAGTACTTC
-	TRBV21-1	17	TRBJ1-1	-	CASSITRLRQVHTEAFF	TGTGCCAGCAGCATCACGAGGCTTCGTCAGGTCCACACTGAAGCTTTCTTT
-	TRBV12-3/TRBV12-4	12	TRBJ2-3	TRBD2	CASSNSGGTQYF	TGTGCCAGCAGTAATAGCGGGGGGACGCAGTATTTT
-	TRBV5-1	15	TRBJ2-1	TRBD2	CASSQWTSSYNEQFF	TGCGCCAGCAGCCAATGGACTAGCTCCTACAATGAGCAGTTCTTC
-	TRBV28	15	TRBJ2-3	-	CASSSIRFKGDTQYF	TGTGCCAGCAGTTCCATCAGGTTTAAGGGAGATACGCAGTATTTT
-	TRBV7-9	13	TRBJ2-1	TRBD2	CASSLAGGDEQFF	TGTGCCAGCAGCTTAGCGGGGGGGGATGAGCAGTTCTTC
once	TRBV24-1	15	TRBJ1-2	-	CATSDSGAGSYGYTF	TGTGCCACCAGTGATTCAGGCGCGGGGTCCTATGGCTACACCTTC
-	TRBV4-1	14	TRBJ2-3	TRBD1	CASSQTGLADTQYF	TGCGCCAGCAGCCAGACAGGGTTAGCAGATACGCAGTATTTT
-	TRBV7-2	14	TRBJ1-5	TRBD1	CASSDRGGNQPQHF	TGTGCCAGCAGTGACAGGGGGGGCAATCAGCCCCAGCATTTT
-	TRBV6-2/TRBV6-3	15	TRBJ1-3	-	CASSYDLPSGNTIYF	TGTGCCAGCAGTTACGACCTTCCCTCTGGAAACACCATATATTTT
-	TRBV3-1/TRBV3-2	15	TRBJ2-3	TRBD2	CASSHPGLAADTQYF	TGTGCCAGCAGCCATCCGGGACTAGCGGCAGATACGCAGTATTTT
-	TRBV5-1	16	TRBJ2-5	TRBD2	CASSFLASGGAQTQYF	TGCGCCAGCAGCTTCTTGGCTAGCGGGGGGGCACAGACCCAGTACTTC
-	TRBV2	13	TRBJ2-3	TRBD2	CASSGTGGDTQYF	TGTGCCAGCAGCGGGACGGGGGGAGATACGCAGTATTTT
-	TRBV10-3	12	TRBJ2-7	-	CAIMKGQYEQYF	TGTGCCATAATGAAAGGACAGTACGAGCAGTACTTC
few	TRBV19	18	TRBJ2-3	TRBD2	CASSTSTTSGTSTDTQYF	TGTGCCAGTAGTACGAGCACAACTAGCGGTACTAGCACAGATACGCAGTATTTT
-	TRBV6-4	14	TRBJ1-6	-	CASSVTPGNSPLHF	TGTGCCAGCAGTGTTACCCCAGGGAATTCACCCCTCCACTTT
once	TRBV6-5	11	TRBJ2-1	-	CASSNTDEQFF	TGTGCCAGCAGTAACACGGATGAGCAGTTCTTC
-	TRBV24-1	15	TRBJ2-1	-	CATSDPGTSINEQFF	TGTGCCACCAGTGACCCCGGGACTTCTATCAATGAGCAGTTCTTC
few	TRBV3-1/TRBV3-2	14	TRBJ2-3	TRBD1	CASSQQGGTDTQYF	TGTGCCAGCAGCCAGCAGGGGGGCACAGATACGCAGTATTTT
-	TRBV5-1	13	TRBJ2-5	-	CASRSQPEETQYF	TGCGCCAGCCGGAGCCAACCTGAAGAGACCCAGTACTTC
-	TRBV5-4	12	TRBJ2-5	TRBD1	CASRWDSETQYF	TGTGCCAGCAGGTGGGACAGTGAGACCCAGTACTTC
-	TRBV6-5	15	TRBJ1-6	-	CASSYSGGDNSPLHF	TGTGCCAGCAGTTACTCAGGTGGGGATAATTCACCCCTCCACTTT
-	TRBV7-9	15	TRBJ1-1	TRBD1	CASRRQGLQNTEAFF	TGTGCCAGCAGACGACAGGGCTTACAGAACACTGAAGCTTTCTTT
-	TRBV9	13	TRBJ1-2	-	CASSVNTEWGYTF	TGTGCCAGCAGCGTAAACACTGAGTGGGGCTACACCTTC
-	TRBV29-1	12	TRBJ1-4	TRBD1	CSVRQGPEKLFF	TGCAGCGTAAGACAGGGGCCCGAAAAACTGTTTTTT
few	TRBV5-6	13	TRBJ1-2	-	CASSLVTENGYTF	TGTGCCAGCAGCTTGGTGACAGAGAACGGCTACACCTTC
-	TRBV7-9	15	TRBJ1-2	TRBD1	CASSLGSTGYYGYTF	TGTGCCAGCAGCTTAGGTTCGACAGGGTACTATGGCTACACCTTC
few	TRBV5-4	14	TRBJ2-7	TRBD2	CASSLEAGFHEQYF	TGTGCCAGCAGCTTGGAAGCGGGGTTTCACGAGCAGTACTTC